This entry concerns a single T cell receptor beta chain. This specimen belongs to a study of blood T cell repertoires in COVID-19. Study information: Nucleic acid was either cDNA or gDNA, and it came from T cells, B-cell-depleted T cells, or PBMCs.

In the original workflow: Quantification of nucleated cells was approximated via reference gene primer amplification. Clones were read by immunoSEQ multiplex PCR, and TCRdb kept only the in-frame ones, dropping some. From that table come the V and J calls and clone size; the DNA was used to work out D and trimming. The data show 140,000 to 150,000 clones, about 86% seen once. V was shortened by 4 bases and J by 1 base, with 8 bases between the two germline ends. The CDR3 length is 15 residues. Germline V gene data show CDR1 as LNHDA and CDR2 as SQIVND (reference sequence). Material: peripheral blood. V usage is TRBV19 and J usage is TRBJ2-6; D is possibly TRBD1 (5 bases). This receptor was identified in a human donor in a cohort sampled during active COVID-19. The CDR3 spells CASSTQGSGANVLTF. In DNA, the CDR3 is TGTGCCAGTAGTACGCAGGGTTCTGGGGCCAACGTCCTGACTTTC.